Below, one T cell receptor beta chain is given with its context. The sample belongs to a study of Ad26.COV2.S vaccination and SARS-CoV-2 variants. Treatment specified: around 19 received Ad26.COV2.S at low or high dose, single or two shots; several received placebo; per-sample allocation not given. Sampling was performed 63 days after the first vaccine or placebo injection. Clones were sequenced by immunoSEQ multiplex PCR, and TCRdb holds only the in-frame ones, with some missing. Among 300,000 to 500,000 clones, 88% were seen once, and the ten largest hold approximately 3.7%. The sequence came from a person aged 18-65 years who received the Ad26.COV2.S COVID-19 vaccine or a placebo. Sequencing used peripheral blood, obtained in a trial of Ad26.COV2.S vaccine versus placebo.

CDR3 DNA: TGTGCCAGCAGCAGACAGGTCGGCACAGATACGCAGTATTTT. Translation gives CASSRQVGTDTQYF. The J gene is TRBJ2-3, the V gene TRBV5-8, with D perhaps TRBD1 (6 bases). V was cut by 4 bases and J by 1 base, with 10 bases left in between. Germline CDR1 SGHTS, CDR2 YDEGEE. The CDR3 length is 14 residues.